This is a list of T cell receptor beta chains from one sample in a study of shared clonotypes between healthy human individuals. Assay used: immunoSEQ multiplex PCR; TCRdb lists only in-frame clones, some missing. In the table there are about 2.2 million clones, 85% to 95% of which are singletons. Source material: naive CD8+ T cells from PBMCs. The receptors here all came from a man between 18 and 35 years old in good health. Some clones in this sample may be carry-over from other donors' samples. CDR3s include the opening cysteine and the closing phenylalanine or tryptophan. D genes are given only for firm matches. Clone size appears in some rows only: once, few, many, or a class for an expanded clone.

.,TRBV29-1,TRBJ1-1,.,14,TGCAGCCTAAACGGGGGAATATGGGGAATTGAAGCTTTCTTT,CSLNGGIWGIEAFF
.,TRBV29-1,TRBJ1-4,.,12,TGCAGCGTTGTAGGGGGGAATGAAAAACTGTTTTTT,CSVVGGNEKLFF
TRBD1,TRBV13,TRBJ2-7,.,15,TGTGCCAGCAGCCTCACCGGGACAGGGTTTTACGAGCAGTACTTC,CASSLTGTGFYEQYF
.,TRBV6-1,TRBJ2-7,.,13,TGTGCCAGCAGTGGAGTTGGGGGGTTCGAGCAGTACTTC,CASSGVGGFEQYF
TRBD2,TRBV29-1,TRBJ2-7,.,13,TGCAGCGTTGATTCCGGGGAGGGCCACGAGCAGTACTTC,CSVDSGEGHEQYF
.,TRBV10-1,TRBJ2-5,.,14,TGCGCCAGCAGTGAGTCACCCGGCCAAGAGACCCAGTACTTC,CASSESPGQETQYF
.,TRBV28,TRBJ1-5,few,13,TGTGCCAGCAGCGTTCAGGCGAGTCAGCCCCAGCATTTT,CASSVQASQPQHF
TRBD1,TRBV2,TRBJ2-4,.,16,TGTGCCAGCAGGGTGACAGGGGTGGGAGCCAAAAACATTCAGTACTTC,CASRVTGVGAKNIQYF
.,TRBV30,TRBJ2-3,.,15,TGTGCCTGGAGTGATGGGTCGGACTACACAGATACGCAGTATTTT,CAWSDGSDYTDTQYF
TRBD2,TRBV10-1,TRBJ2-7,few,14,TGCGCCAGCAGTGAGACTAGCGGACCCTACGAGCAGTACTTC,CASSETSGPYEQYF
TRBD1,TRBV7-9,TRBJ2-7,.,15,TGTGCCAGCAGCTTGACCGGGACAGCGAGCTACGAGCAGTACTTC,CASSLTGTASYEQYF
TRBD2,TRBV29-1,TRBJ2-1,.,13,TGCAGCCTGAGCGGGAGAAACTACAATGAGCAGTTCTTC,CSLSGRNYNEQFF
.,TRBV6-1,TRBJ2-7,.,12,TGTGCCTCCGCTCGAGGATCCTACGAGCAGTACTTC,CASARGSYEQYF
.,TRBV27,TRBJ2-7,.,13,TGTGCCAGCAGTCTACAACAGGGCTACGAGCAGTACTTC,CASSLQQGYEQYF
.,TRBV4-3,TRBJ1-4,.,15,TGCGCCAGCAGCCAAGATCCACTAGGCGGGGAAAAACTGTTTTTT,CASSQDPLGGEKLFF
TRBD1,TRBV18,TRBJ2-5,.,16,TGTGCCAGCTCACCCACCCCTGGGACAGGCCAGGAGACCCAGTACTTC,CASSPTPGTGQETQYF
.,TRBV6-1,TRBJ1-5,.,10,TGTGCCAGCAACGGTCAGCCCCAGCATTTT,CASNGQPQHF